The table lists the clone carrying this TCR beta chain with many counts. This record comes from a study of blood T cells in healthy people across ages. Primed by a sample-barcoded 5' primer and a J-beta primer mix, a second PCR proceeded for roughly 6 to 12 cycles. TCRdb re-called the 5' RACE reads with MiXCR, one entry per CDR3 protein. The sample yields about 650,000 distinct CDR3 sequences, under 65% seen once. CDR3 length equals 15 residues. Germline CDR1 MNHEY, CDR2 SMNVEV (reference sequence). V dropped 6 bases and J dropped 2; count of bases not matched to a gene: 6. The chain uses TRBV27 and TRBJ1-5, with TRBD1 matching 8 bases. This clonotype originated in a woman older than 75 in good health. Sequenced input: blood. The CDR3 coding sequence is TGTGCCAGCAGAGACAGGGGCTGGGGCAATCAGCCCCAGCATTTT. The encoded protein is CASRDRGWGNQPQHF.